The T cell receptor (beta chain) under discussion was sequenced for a study of PD-1 blockade in classical Hodgkin lymphoma. CDR1 is SGHTA and CDR2 is FQGTGA in the germline V gene. Trimming cost V 1 base and J 7 bases; bases outside gene matches: 9. This CDR3 is 17 amino acids long. Generated by immunoSEQ multiplex PCR, the TCRdb table keeps only in-frame clones and is missing some. This table has tens of thousands of clones, roughly 70% appearing once. Patients all relapsed after autologous stem cell transplantation, and there was variation in brentuximab vedotin exposure. Sample: peripheral blood mononuclear cells (PBMCs), taken before the second cycle of nivolumab. This clonotype originated in a human donor with classical Hodgkin lymphoma. The gene calls are TRBV7-3 and TRBJ2-2, with 10 positions matching TRBD2. The CDR3 sequence is CASSLKASGGRSGELFF. The CDR3, as DNA: TGTGCCAGCAGCTTAAAGGCTAGCGGGGGACGCAGCGGGGAGCTGTTTTTT.